In this sample, the clone carrying this T cell receptor beta chain turned up many times. Its antigen is unknown. The data were taken from a study of shared clonotypes between healthy human individuals. The study, taken as a whole, reports: Enrolling few donors narrowed the genetic and exposure-history diversity that was represented.

The method was immunoSEQ multiplex PCR; TCRdb's version includes in-frame clones alone and lacks a portion of them. This sample has approximately 500,000 clones; roughly 78% occur once, and the top ten carry 10% to 15%. Healthy HIV-negative adults with no recent acute infections or vaccinations were recruited as donors. Donors were Caucasian adults residing in Nashville, Tennessee, USA. J gave up 7 bases and V 4 bases, and 10 bases lay outside the gene matches. The CDR3 is 15 amino acids. V and J are TRBV23-1 and TRBJ2-1, with 7 bases aligning to TRBD1. TRBV23-1 is flagged as an ORF with uncertain function. The TCR originated in a woman in her thirties or forties in good health. Some clones in this sample may be carry-over from other donors' samples. Sequenced material: PBMCs. In nucleotides, the CDR3 is TGCGCCAGCAGTCTGTCGCGACAGGGTGGGAATGAGCAGTTCTTC. This translates into CASSLSRQGGNEQFF.